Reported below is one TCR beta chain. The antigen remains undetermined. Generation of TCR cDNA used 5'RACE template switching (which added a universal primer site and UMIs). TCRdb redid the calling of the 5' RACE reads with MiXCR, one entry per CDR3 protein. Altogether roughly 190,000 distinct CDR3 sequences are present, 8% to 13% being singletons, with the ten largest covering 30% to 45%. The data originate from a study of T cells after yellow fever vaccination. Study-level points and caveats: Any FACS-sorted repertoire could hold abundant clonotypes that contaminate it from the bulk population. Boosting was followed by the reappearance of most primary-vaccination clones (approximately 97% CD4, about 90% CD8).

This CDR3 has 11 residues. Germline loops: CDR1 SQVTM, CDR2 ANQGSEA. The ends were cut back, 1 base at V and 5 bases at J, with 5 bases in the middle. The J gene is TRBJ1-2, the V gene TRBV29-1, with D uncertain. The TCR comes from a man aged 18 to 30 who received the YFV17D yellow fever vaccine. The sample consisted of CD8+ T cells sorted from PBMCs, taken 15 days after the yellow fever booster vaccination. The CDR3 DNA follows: TGCAGCGTTGAAGGCGAGTATGGCTACACCTTC. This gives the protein CSVEGEYGYTF.